This T cell receptor (beta chain) is from a study of T cells after yellow fever vaccination. The CDR3 consists of 15 residues. Trimming took 4 bases from V and 4 from J; bases not matched to a gene: 7. The germline gives CDR1 SQVTM, CDR2 ANQGSEA. TCRdb recomputed calls from the 5' RACE reads with MiXCR, one row per CDR3 protein. The table records about 220,000 distinct CDR3 sequences, approximately 3% of them present only once. This clonotype was picked up a small number of times. Its antigen is not known. Study-wide results and caveats: Abundant contaminating clonotypes from the bulk population could appear in FACS-sorted repertoires. Most primary-vaccination clones recurred post-booster (roughly 96% CD4, over 70% CD8).

The sequences come from CD4+ T cells sorted from PBMCs, collected 10 days after the yellow fever booster vaccination. The chain employs TRBV29-1 and TRBJ2-1, with TRBD1 matching 10 bases. This receptor was identified in a man aged 18 to 35 who received the YFV17D yellow fever vaccine. CDR3 in amino acids: CSVASGQGPYNEQFF. CDR3 sequence (DNA): TGCAGCGTTGCCTCGGGACAGGGGCCATACAATGAGCAGTTCTTC.